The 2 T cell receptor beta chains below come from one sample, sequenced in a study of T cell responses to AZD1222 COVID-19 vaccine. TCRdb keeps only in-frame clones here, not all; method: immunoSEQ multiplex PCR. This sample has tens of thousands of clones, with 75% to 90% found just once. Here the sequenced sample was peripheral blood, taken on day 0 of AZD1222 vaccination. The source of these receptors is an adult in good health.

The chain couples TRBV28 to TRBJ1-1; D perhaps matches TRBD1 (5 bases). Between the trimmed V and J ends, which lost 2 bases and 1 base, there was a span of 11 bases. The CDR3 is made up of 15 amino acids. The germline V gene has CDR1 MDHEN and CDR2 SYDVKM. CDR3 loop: CASSLVRGPNTEAFF. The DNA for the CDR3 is TGTGCCAGCAGTTTAGTAAGGGGACCGAACACTGAAGCTTTCTTT.

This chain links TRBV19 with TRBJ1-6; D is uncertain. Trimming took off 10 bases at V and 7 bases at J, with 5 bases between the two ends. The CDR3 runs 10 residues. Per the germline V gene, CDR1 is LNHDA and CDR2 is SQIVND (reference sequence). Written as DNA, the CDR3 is TGTGCCACCCTCAATTCACCCCTCCACTTT. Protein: CATLNSPLHF.